The 13 T cell receptor beta chains below come from one sample, sequenced in a study of T cell responses to AZD1222 COVID-19 vaccine. TCRdb's table, derived via immunoSEQ multiplex PCR, lists solely in-frame clones and lacks some. The sample consists of about 130,000 clones, more than 75% of them appearing once. Sequenced here: peripheral blood, sampled on day 0 of AZD1222 vaccination. The receptors here all came from an adult in good health.

The chain uses TRBV28 and TRBJ1-5; 8 bases fit TRBD1. Trimming removed 2 bases from V and 5 bases from J; junction bases left unmatched: 8. The CDR3 has 16 amino acids. CDR1 MDHEN and CDR2 SYDVKM come from the germline V gene. The DNA of the CDR3 is TGTGCCAGCAGTTTAGGACAGGGCGTCCAATATCAGCCCCAGCATTTT. Amino acids: CASSLGQGVQYQPQHF.

This chain uses TRBV19 with TRBJ2-6; TRBD2 matches 7 bases. This CDR3 region has 17 residues. Germline CDR1 reads LNHDA; CDR2 reads SQIVND (reference sequence). The junction had 7 bases not matched to a gene; V was cut back by 5 bases and J by 0 bases. CDR3 residues: CASSGRDRVSGANVLTF. The CDR3 bases are TGTGCCAGTAGTGGGAGGGACCGAGTCTCTGGGGCCAACGTCCTGACTTTC.

The chain joins TRBV3-1 (or the pseudogene TRBV3-2) to TRBJ1-5; no clear D gene. Germline V gene data show CDR1 as LGHDT and CDR2 as YNNKEL (reference sequence). CDR3 length: 13 residues. Trimming took 2 bases from V and 2 from J, leaving 4 bases between them. CDR3 residues: CASSQQGNQPQHF. The CDR3 region has the DNA TGTGCCAGCAGCCAACAGGGCAATCAGCCCCAGCATTTT.

The chain recombines TRBV5-1 with TRBJ2-5; D not certain. The germline V and J ends were trimmed by 7 bases and 5 bases, with 15 bases remaining between them. The CDR3 extends over 13 amino acids. In germline, CDR1 is SGHRS, CDR2 YFSETQ. This CDR3 reads CASSRGEGETQYF. CDR3 DNA sequence: TGCGCCAGCTCCCGTGGGGAAGGGGAGACCCAGTACTTC.

The chain uses TRBV3-1 (or the pseudogene TRBV3-2) and TRBJ1-2; D unresolved. Trimming pared 5 bases from V and 6 bases from J, leaving 16 bases between. Germline V lookup: CDR1 LGHDT, CDR2 YNNKEL (reference sequence). CDR3 length: 14 amino acids. CDR3 sequence: CASSVRLADDGYTF. The DNA of the CDR3 is TGTGCCAGCAGCGTCCGTTTGGCGGATGATGGCTACACCTTC.

This chain connects TRBV11-1 to TRBJ2-7, with 7 bases that match TRBD1. CDR1 and CDR2 from the germline V gene are SGHAT and FQDESV (reference sequence). After removal of 5 bases from V and 5 bases from J, the junction contained 12 bases not matched to a gene. The CDR3 is 15 residues long. This CDR3 is CASSTTDRAEHEQYF. The CDR3 bases are TGTGCCAGCAGCACAACCGACAGGGCTGAACACGAGCAGTACTTC.

The gene calls are TRBV6-5 and TRBJ2-7; perhaps TRBD2 as D (6 bases). The ends were cut back, 2 bases at V and 2 bases at J, with 10 bases in the middle. The CDR3 totals 14 residues. Germline V gene data show CDR1 as MNHEY and CDR2 as SVGAGI. The CDR3 loop reads CASSYAEGTYEQYF. The CDR3 region has the DNA TGTGCCAGCAGTTACGCGGAGGGGACCTACGAGCAGTACTTC.

In its sample, this clone was seen once. The rearrangement uses TRBV9 and TRBJ2-6; TRBD1 might be the D (6 bases). The V gene's germline CDR1 is SGDLS and CDR2 YYNGEE. V shed 0 bases and J shed 2 bases, with 24 bases lying between them. This CDR3 spans 21 amino acids. The CDR3 bases are TGTGCCAGCAGCGTAGCTACTGGGTGGGATACAGGGATTACTGGGGCCAACGTCCTGACTTTC. Residues: CASSVATGWDTGITGANVLTF.

The chain has TRBV28 and TRBJ2-7; 8 bases agree with TRBD1. CDR1 and CDR2 (germline): MDHEN, SYDVKM. This CDR3 has 15 residues. V was clipped by 6 bases and J by 0 bases; unmatched bases: 7. The CDR3 region has the DNA TGTGCCAGCAGCATTATAGGGACAGGCTCCTACGAGCAGTACTTC. This translates into CASSIIGTGSYEQYF.

The chain is built from TRBV5-1 and TRBJ2-1, with TRBD1 matching over 8 bases. J gave up 10 bases and V 4 bases, and 7 bases lay outside the gene matches. The V gene's germline CDR1 is SGHRS and CDR2 YFSETQ. The CDR3 sequence is 13 residues long. The CDR3 spells CASSTRTGREQFF. The DNA for the CDR3 is TGCGCCAGCAGCACCCGGACAGGGAGAGAGCAGTTCTTC. Full variable domain (missing parts from reference TRBV5-1 and TRBJ2-1): KAGVTQTPRYLIKTRGQQVTLSCSPISGHRSVSWYQQTPGQGLQFLFEYFSETQRNKGNFPGRFSGRQFSNSRSEMNVSTLELGDSALYLCASSTRTGREQFFGPGTRLTVL.

The chain is built from TRBV28 and TRBJ2-3, with TRBD2 matching 7 bases. Germline CDR1 reads MDHEN; CDR2 reads SYDVKM. This CDR3 is 15 amino acids long. The V segment lost 5 bases and the J segment 2 bases; nucleotides outside the gene matches: 7. CDR3 nucleotide sequence: TGTGCCAGCAGTCGTCAGCGGGGCAACACAGATACGCAGTATTTT. Amino acids: CASSRQRGNTDTQYF.

This clone was recorded a few times. The chain combines TRBV9 with TRBJ2-2; D not certain. This CDR3 has 11 amino acids. The V gene's germline CDR1 is SGDLS and CDR2 YYNGEE. V shed 5 bases and J shed 4 bases, with 3 bases lying between them. This CDR3 is CASSVTGELFF. The CDR3 bases are TGTGCCAGCAGTGTCACCGGGGAGCTGTTTTTT.

The chain links TRBV11-3 to TRBJ2-7; 8 bases fit TRBD1. This CDR3 is built from 16 residues. With V trimmed by 3 bases and J by 3 bases, 10 bases remained unmatched. Looked up from germline, CDR1 is SGHNT and CDR2 is YENEEA. The CDR3 bases are TGTGCCAGCAGCTTCGGGAAGAGGACAGGGCTCTACGAGCAGTACTTC. Translated, it gives CASSFGKRTGLYEQYF.